The next 6 T cell receptor beta chains were all read from a single sample in a study of blood T cell repertoires in COVID-19. The assay was immunoSEQ multiplex PCR, and TCRdb's table has in-frame clones only and misses some. The sample carries 55,000 to 65,000 clones, around 83% recorded once. The sequenced sample was peripheral blood. These receptors all stem from an older woman with acute or convalescent COVID-19.

The CDR3 spells CASSPLEESAGGLNNEQFF. The CDR3 DNA is TGTGCCAGCAGCCCCCTCGAGGAATCGGCGGGGGGCCTTAACAATGAGCAGTTCTTC. The chain recombines TRBV7-7 with TRBJ2-1; 8 bases align to TRBD2. Germline values: CDR1 SSHAT, CDR2 FNYEAQ (reference sequence). The CDR3 extends over 19 amino acids. The J segment lost 5 bases and the V segment lost 5 bases, leaving 20 bases of the junction unmatched.

This clone is a singleton in its sample. The V and J genes are TRBV19 and TRBJ1-2; 9 bases match TRBD1. Germline CDR1 is LNHDA and CDR2 is SQIVND (reference sequence). The CDR3 has 13 amino acids. Trimming cost V 7 bases and J 5 bases; bases outside gene matches: 5. The DNA of the CDR3 is TGTGCCAGTACCGTGGGACAGGGTTATGGCTACACCTTC. This translates into CASTVGQGYGYTF. The whole variable domain, filled in from reference TRBV19 and TRBJ1-2, reads DGGITQSPKYLFRKEGQNVTLSCEQNLNHDAMYWYRQDPGQGLRLIYYSQIVNDFQKGDIAEGYSVSREKKESFPLTVTSAQKNPTAFYLCASTVGQGYGYTFGSGTRLTVV.

The chain uses TRBV6-4 and TRBJ1-2; D ambiguous. This CDR3 has 14 residues. CDR1 and CDR2 (germline): MRHNA, SNTAGT. The V end lost 5 bases, the J end lost 4 bases, and 14 bases lay between the germline ends. The CDR3 DNA follows: TGTGCCAGCAGTAGAACGGGAGCCTCCTATGGCTACACCTTC. Its translation: CASSRTGASYGYTF.

CDR3 nucleotide sequence: TGTGCCAGCTCACCATTGGACAGACATAGCTATGGCTACACCTTC. It is translated as CASSPLDRHSYGYTF. This sequence joins TRBV18 and TRBJ1-2; weak D call: TRBD1 (6 bases). Trimming took 2 bases from V and 4 from J, leaving 14 bases between them. This CDR3 contains 15 residues. Germline V gene lookup returns CDR1 KGHSH and CDR2 LQKENI.

This chain connects TRBV19 to TRBJ1-5; D gene ambiguous. Germline V gives CDR1 LNHDA, CDR2 SQIVND (reference sequence). V dropped 1 base and J dropped 2 bases, with 9 bases sitting between them. This CDR3 has 15 amino acids. The CDR3 DNA sequence: TGTGCCAGTAGTATAGGACGGGGTGGCAATCAGCCCCAGCATTTT. As protein: CASSIGRGGNQPQHF.

Comment on this clone: Other DNA sequences within the sample encode an identical CDR3. V gene TRBV7-3 combines with J gene TRBJ2-3; 10 nucleotides match TRBD1. CDR1 is SGHTA, CDR2 FQGTGA, per germline. V lost 2 bases and J lost 5; bases outside the gene matches: 1. This CDR3 is 14 amino acids long. The CDR3 bases are TGTGCCAGCAGCTTAGGGGACAGGGGAGATACGCAGTATTTT. Residues: CASSLGDRGDTQYF.